Listed here are 26 T cell receptor beta chains from one sample, sequenced in a study of CD8 T cells in ankylosing spondylitis. TCRdb passed the 5' RACE reads through MiXCR, listing each CDR3 protein once. In the table there are 290,000 or so distinct CDR3 sequences, more than 20% of which are singletons. The sequenced sample consisted of blood, either unsorted or a sorted T cell fraction (not recorded which). The receptors stem from a female donor with ankylosing spondylitis or in good health (not recorded which).

This clonotype was seen repeatedly, ten times or more. The V call is TRBV10-3, the J call TRBJ2-4; tentative D call: TRBD1 (5 bases). This CDR3 has 13 residues. V shed 8 bases and J shed 5 bases, with 13 bases lying between them. The germline V gene encodes CDR1 ENHRY and CDR2 SYGVKD. In nucleotides, the CDR3 is TGTGCCATCGGTGGCAGGGATCAAAACATTCAGTACTTC. Protein: CAIGGRDQNIQYF.

This chain joins TRBV20-1 and TRBJ2-7; D unresolved. The V end lost 0 bases, the J end lost 1 base, and 10 bases lay between the germline ends. CDR1 DFQATT and CDR2 SNEGSKA come from the germline V gene (reference sequence). The CDR3 has 14 amino acids. CDR3 bases: TGCAGTGCTAGAGATTCTATTATTTCCTACGAGCAGTACTTC. This encodes CSARDSIISYEQYF.

This clonotype came up a few times. The V call is TRBV5-1, the J call TRBJ1-1, with 8 bases identical to TRBD1. V lost 4 bases to trimming and J lost 0 bases; unmatched junction nucleotides: 8. Germline CDR1 reads SGHRS; CDR2 reads YFSETQ. This CDR3 has 16 amino acids. The chain's CDR3 is CASSPGGDGVNTEAFF. Here the CDR3 DNA reads TGCGCCAGCAGCCCAGGGGGCGATGGTGTGAACACTGAAGCTTTCTTT.

The CDR3 DNA sequence: TGCGCCAGCAGCCCGACGGGGGACGGGAACTATGGCTACACCTTC. Translating it yields CASSPTGDGNYGYTF. The V call is TRBV5-1, the J call TRBJ1-2; possibly TRBD1 for D (5 bases). Germline values: CDR1 SGHRS, CDR2 YFSETQ. The CDR3 runs to 15 residues. V lost 4 bases and J 2 bases, leaving 15 bases between the germline ends.

The chain combines TRBV10-3 with TRBJ2-7; D unclear. The length of the CDR3 is 12 residues. V lost 1 base and J lost 3, with 4 bases in between. Per germline, CDR1 ENHRY and CDR2 SYGVKD. The CDR3 sequence: CAISELDYEQYF. CDR3 DNA sequence: TGTGCCATCAGTGAGTTGGACTACGAGCAGTACTTC.

This chain links TRBV28 with TRBJ2-4; unclear D gene. V was shortened by 6 bases and J by 0 bases, with 9 bases between the two germline ends. This CDR3 contains 14 residues. Germline CDR1 and CDR2: MDHEN and SYDVKM. The CDR3 sequence is CASRNAIAKNIQYF. CDR3 bases: TGTGCCAGCAGGAATGCGATAGCCAAAAACATTCAGTACTTC.

CDR3 sequence (DNA): TGCAGTGCTACCCCGGGACAAACTAATGAAAAACTGTTTTTT. This translates into CSATPGQTNEKLFF. J is TRBJ1-4 and V is TRBV20-1; D possibly corresponds to TRBD1 (6 bases). V lost 4 bases and J 1 base, leaving 10 bases between the germline ends. Germline V gene lookup returns CDR1 DFQATT and CDR2 SNEGSKA (reference sequence). The length of the CDR3 is 14 residues.

This clonotype came up many times. V gene TRBV4-1 combines with J gene TRBJ1-1; D is possibly TRBD1 (5 bases). From germline, CDR1 is MGHRA and CDR2 YSYEKL. The germline V and J ends were trimmed by 4 bases and 7 bases, with 13 bases remaining between them. The length of the CDR3 is 13 residues. CDR3 nucleotide sequence: TGCGCCAGCAGCCCGGGCGGGGCCCTTGAAGCTTTCTTT. This sequence encodes CASSPGGALEAFF.

This chain links TRBV5-6 with TRBJ2-7; D perhaps matches TRBD2 (5 bases). Germline CDR1 is SGHDT and CDR2 is YYEEEE. Trimming took off 1 base at V and 2 bases at J, with 10 bases between the two ends. The CDR3 has 14 amino acids. The CDR3 loop is CASSLRLPPYEQYF. For the CDR3, the DNA is TGTGCCAGCAGCTTGAGACTACCCCCCTACGAGCAGTACTTC.

The chain employs TRBV7-2 and TRBJ2-5, with 9 bases identical to TRBD1. J was trimmed by 5 bases and V by 8 bases; bases with no gene match: 6. Per the germline V gene, CDR1 is SGHTA and CDR2 is FQGNSA. CDR3 length equals 13 residues. The CDR3, as DNA: TGTGCCAGCCTAAGGGACAGGGAGGAGACCCAGTACTTC. Its translation: CASLRDREETQYF. Combining the CDR3 with reference TRBV7-2 and TRBJ2-5 gives the whole variable domain GAGVSQSPSNKVTEKGKDVELRCDPISGHTALYWYRQSLGQGLEFLIYFQGNSAPDKSGLPSDRFSAERTGGSVSTLTIQRTQQEDSAVYLCASLRDREETQYFGPGTRLLVL.

This clonotype was observed a few times. This chain uses TRBV20-1 with TRBJ2-1, with 9 bases aligning to TRBD2. The CDR3 extends over 14 amino acids. With 6 bases clipped from V and 7 bases from J, the junction kept 10 bases outside the gene matches. Germline lookup yields CDR1 DFQATT and CDR2 SNEGSKA (reference sequence). Written as DNA, the CDR3 is TGCAGTGCCCTGCTAGCGGGGTTCGGAAATGAGCAGTTCTTC. This translates into CSALLAGFGNEQFF.

This clonotype was picked up many times. This chain connects TRBV20-1 to TRBJ1-1, with D uncertain. V was pared by 8 bases and J by 1 base, with 14 bases between. The CDR3 spans 13 residues. The germline gives CDR1 DFQATT, CDR2 SNEGSKA (reference sequence). This CDR3 is CSTKIFKNTEAFF. CDR3 bases: TGCAGTACCAAGATCTTTAAGAACACTGAAGCTTTCTTT.

This clonotype occurred a few times. J is TRBJ2-1 and V is TRBV28, with TRBD1 matching 10 bases. J lost 8 bases, V lost 5 bases, and 9 bases had no gene match. The CDR3 runs 15 residues. CDR1 and CDR2 from the germline V gene are MDHEN and SYDVKM. The CDR3 sequence is CASSTPGQGKHEQFF. The CDR3 nucleotides read TGTGCCAGCAGTACTCCGGGACAGGGGAAACATGAGCAGTTCTTC.

This clonotype has a handful of counts. This rearrangement joins TRBV20-1 to TRBJ2-1; D possibly corresponds to TRBD1 (7 bases). V lost 5 bases to trimming and J lost 5 bases, with 16 bases between them. Germline values: CDR1 DFQATT, CDR2 SNEGSKA (reference sequence). The CDR3 is 14 residues long. In DNA, the CDR3 is TGCAGTGCTCTAAGGGCAGGGGGGAACAATGAGCAGTTCTTC. This sequence encodes CSALRAGGNNEQFF.

At least ten counts were recorded for this clonotype. The gene calls are TRBV20-1 and TRBJ2-1, with a weak D call TRBD2 (6 bases). Trimming removed 5 bases from V and 8 bases from J, with 16 bases in between. The CDR3 is made up of 13 amino acids. Germline CDR1 reads DFQATT; CDR2 reads SNEGSKA (reference sequence). In DNA form, the CDR3 reads TGCAGTGCTCAACCGGGAGAATTGGATGAGCAGTTCTTC. Translation: CSAQPGELDEQFF.

This clonotype has a handful of counts. The rearrangement joins TRBV5-6 to TRBJ2-7; D tentatively reads TRBD1 or TRBD2 (5 bases each). V was trimmed by 6 bases and J by 3 bases, leaving 13 bases between them. Germline loops: CDR1 SGHDT, CDR2 YYEEEE. This CDR3 is 13 amino acids long. The CDR3 loop is CASTGTSNYEQYF. CDR3 in DNA: TGTGCCAGCACCGGGACCTCCAACTACGAGCAGTACTTC.

CDR3 region: CASSLMGEGEAFF. The CDR3, as DNA: TGTGCCAGCAGCCTTATGGGTGAGGGTGAAGCTTTCTTT. The V and J genes are TRBV11-3 and TRBJ1-1; D unresolved. CDR1 and CDR2 (germline): SGHNT, YENEEA. Trimming left V 5 bases short and J 7 bases short, with 14 bases between. The CDR3 totals 13 residues.

In this sample, this clonotype turned up a few times. The chain joins TRBV20-1 to TRBJ2-1, with D maybe TRBD2 (5 bases). The germline V gene has CDR1 DFQATT and CDR2 SNEGSKA (reference sequence). V was clipped by 0 bases and J by 9 bases, with 18 bases between them. The CDR3 totals 15 residues. The CDR3 is CSARDFGVPRSEQFF. CDR3 sequence (DNA): TGCAGTGCTAGAGATTTCGGGGTCCCCCGGAGTGAGCAGTTCTTC.

The gene calls are TRBV24-1 and TRBJ2-3; D perhaps matches TRBD1 (7 bases). CDR1 is KGHDR and CDR2 is SFDVKD in the germline V gene. The CDR3 is made up of 14 amino acids. V was cut by 6 bases and J by 2 bases, with 11 bases left in between. CDR3 DNA: TGTGCCACCAGTCGGAGGGGGCCCACAGATACGCAGTATTTT. Amino acids: CATSRRGPTDTQYF.

This sequence joins TRBV6-2 or TRBV6-3 and TRBJ2-1; TRBD2 matches 9 bases. The ends lost 7 bases at V and 1 base at J; junction bases unmatched: 8. Germline V gives CDR1 MNHEY, CDR2 SVGEGT. The length of the CDR3 is 16 residues. This CDR3 is CASTALAGVSYNEQFF. The CDR3 DNA reads as TGTGCCAGCACCGCGTTAGCGGGAGTGTCCTACAATGAGCAGTTCTTC.

The sample holds a few counts of this clonotype. The chain joins TRBV12-3 or TRBV12-4 to TRBJ1-3, with TRBD1 as a possible D gene (6 bases). This CDR3 is 15 amino acids long. The V end lost 6 bases, the J end lost 0 bases, and 12 bases lay between the germline ends. The CDR3 protein is CASSRDRSSGNTIYF. The CDR3 nucleotides read TGTGCCAGCAGCCGCGACAGGTCCTCTGGAAACACCATATATTTT.

This CDR3 is CASTPLFSGANVLTF. The DNA for the CDR3 is TGTGCCAGTACCCCCTTATTCTCTGGGGCCAACGTCCTGACTTTC. The chain uses TRBV19 and TRBJ2-6; D is unresolved. This CDR3 has 15 residues. Germline V gene lookup returns CDR1 LNHDA and CDR2 SQIVND (reference sequence). Trimming cost V 7 bases and J 0 bases, with 10 bases left between them.

This clonotype was found a few times. V usage is TRBV20-1 and J usage is TRBJ1-6; D not resolved. V was cut by 3 bases and J by 8 bases, with 11 bases left in between. The CDR3 covers 13 residues. The germline V gene has CDR1 DFQATT and CDR2 SNEGSKA (reference sequence). The CDR3 loop is CSARGRTDSPLHF. The CDR3 DNA sequence: TGCAGTGCTAGGGGCCGGACGGATTCACCCCTCCACTTT.

This chain connects TRBV6-1 to TRBJ1-2, with unresolved D. The length of the CDR3 is 12 residues. Per the germline V gene, CDR1 is MNHNS and CDR2 is SASEGT. V was trimmed by 4 bases and J by 2 bases, leaving 5 bases between them. CDR3 protein: CASSGRNYGYTF. In nucleotides, the CDR3 is TGTGCCAGCAGTGGACGGAACTATGGCTACACCTTC.

In the case of this clonotype: A read error is possible here, since a much larger clone lies one base away. The chain combines TRBV10-3 with TRBJ2-7; TRBD2 might be the D (6 bases). Between the trimmed V and J ends, which lost 8 bases and 0 bases, there was a span of 11 bases. The V gene's germline CDR1 is ENHRY and CDR2 SYGVKD. This CDR3 comprises 13 residues. The CDR3 protein is CAIARDSSYEQYF. DNA of the CDR3: TGTGCCATCGCCCGGGACTCCTCCTACGAGCAGTACTTC.

Only a few counts were recorded for this clonotype. The chain employs TRBV20-1 and TRBJ2-6, with TRBD1 identical over 8 bases. Germline assignment: CDR1 DFQATT and CDR2 SNEGSKA (reference sequence). CDR3 length: 16 amino acids. V gave up 3 bases and J gave up 1 base; unmatched junction bases: 5. The CDR3 reads CSASRGLGSGANVLTF. The CDR3 DNA follows: TGCAGTGCTAGCAGGGGGCTAGGATCTGGGGCCAACGTCCTGACTTTC.